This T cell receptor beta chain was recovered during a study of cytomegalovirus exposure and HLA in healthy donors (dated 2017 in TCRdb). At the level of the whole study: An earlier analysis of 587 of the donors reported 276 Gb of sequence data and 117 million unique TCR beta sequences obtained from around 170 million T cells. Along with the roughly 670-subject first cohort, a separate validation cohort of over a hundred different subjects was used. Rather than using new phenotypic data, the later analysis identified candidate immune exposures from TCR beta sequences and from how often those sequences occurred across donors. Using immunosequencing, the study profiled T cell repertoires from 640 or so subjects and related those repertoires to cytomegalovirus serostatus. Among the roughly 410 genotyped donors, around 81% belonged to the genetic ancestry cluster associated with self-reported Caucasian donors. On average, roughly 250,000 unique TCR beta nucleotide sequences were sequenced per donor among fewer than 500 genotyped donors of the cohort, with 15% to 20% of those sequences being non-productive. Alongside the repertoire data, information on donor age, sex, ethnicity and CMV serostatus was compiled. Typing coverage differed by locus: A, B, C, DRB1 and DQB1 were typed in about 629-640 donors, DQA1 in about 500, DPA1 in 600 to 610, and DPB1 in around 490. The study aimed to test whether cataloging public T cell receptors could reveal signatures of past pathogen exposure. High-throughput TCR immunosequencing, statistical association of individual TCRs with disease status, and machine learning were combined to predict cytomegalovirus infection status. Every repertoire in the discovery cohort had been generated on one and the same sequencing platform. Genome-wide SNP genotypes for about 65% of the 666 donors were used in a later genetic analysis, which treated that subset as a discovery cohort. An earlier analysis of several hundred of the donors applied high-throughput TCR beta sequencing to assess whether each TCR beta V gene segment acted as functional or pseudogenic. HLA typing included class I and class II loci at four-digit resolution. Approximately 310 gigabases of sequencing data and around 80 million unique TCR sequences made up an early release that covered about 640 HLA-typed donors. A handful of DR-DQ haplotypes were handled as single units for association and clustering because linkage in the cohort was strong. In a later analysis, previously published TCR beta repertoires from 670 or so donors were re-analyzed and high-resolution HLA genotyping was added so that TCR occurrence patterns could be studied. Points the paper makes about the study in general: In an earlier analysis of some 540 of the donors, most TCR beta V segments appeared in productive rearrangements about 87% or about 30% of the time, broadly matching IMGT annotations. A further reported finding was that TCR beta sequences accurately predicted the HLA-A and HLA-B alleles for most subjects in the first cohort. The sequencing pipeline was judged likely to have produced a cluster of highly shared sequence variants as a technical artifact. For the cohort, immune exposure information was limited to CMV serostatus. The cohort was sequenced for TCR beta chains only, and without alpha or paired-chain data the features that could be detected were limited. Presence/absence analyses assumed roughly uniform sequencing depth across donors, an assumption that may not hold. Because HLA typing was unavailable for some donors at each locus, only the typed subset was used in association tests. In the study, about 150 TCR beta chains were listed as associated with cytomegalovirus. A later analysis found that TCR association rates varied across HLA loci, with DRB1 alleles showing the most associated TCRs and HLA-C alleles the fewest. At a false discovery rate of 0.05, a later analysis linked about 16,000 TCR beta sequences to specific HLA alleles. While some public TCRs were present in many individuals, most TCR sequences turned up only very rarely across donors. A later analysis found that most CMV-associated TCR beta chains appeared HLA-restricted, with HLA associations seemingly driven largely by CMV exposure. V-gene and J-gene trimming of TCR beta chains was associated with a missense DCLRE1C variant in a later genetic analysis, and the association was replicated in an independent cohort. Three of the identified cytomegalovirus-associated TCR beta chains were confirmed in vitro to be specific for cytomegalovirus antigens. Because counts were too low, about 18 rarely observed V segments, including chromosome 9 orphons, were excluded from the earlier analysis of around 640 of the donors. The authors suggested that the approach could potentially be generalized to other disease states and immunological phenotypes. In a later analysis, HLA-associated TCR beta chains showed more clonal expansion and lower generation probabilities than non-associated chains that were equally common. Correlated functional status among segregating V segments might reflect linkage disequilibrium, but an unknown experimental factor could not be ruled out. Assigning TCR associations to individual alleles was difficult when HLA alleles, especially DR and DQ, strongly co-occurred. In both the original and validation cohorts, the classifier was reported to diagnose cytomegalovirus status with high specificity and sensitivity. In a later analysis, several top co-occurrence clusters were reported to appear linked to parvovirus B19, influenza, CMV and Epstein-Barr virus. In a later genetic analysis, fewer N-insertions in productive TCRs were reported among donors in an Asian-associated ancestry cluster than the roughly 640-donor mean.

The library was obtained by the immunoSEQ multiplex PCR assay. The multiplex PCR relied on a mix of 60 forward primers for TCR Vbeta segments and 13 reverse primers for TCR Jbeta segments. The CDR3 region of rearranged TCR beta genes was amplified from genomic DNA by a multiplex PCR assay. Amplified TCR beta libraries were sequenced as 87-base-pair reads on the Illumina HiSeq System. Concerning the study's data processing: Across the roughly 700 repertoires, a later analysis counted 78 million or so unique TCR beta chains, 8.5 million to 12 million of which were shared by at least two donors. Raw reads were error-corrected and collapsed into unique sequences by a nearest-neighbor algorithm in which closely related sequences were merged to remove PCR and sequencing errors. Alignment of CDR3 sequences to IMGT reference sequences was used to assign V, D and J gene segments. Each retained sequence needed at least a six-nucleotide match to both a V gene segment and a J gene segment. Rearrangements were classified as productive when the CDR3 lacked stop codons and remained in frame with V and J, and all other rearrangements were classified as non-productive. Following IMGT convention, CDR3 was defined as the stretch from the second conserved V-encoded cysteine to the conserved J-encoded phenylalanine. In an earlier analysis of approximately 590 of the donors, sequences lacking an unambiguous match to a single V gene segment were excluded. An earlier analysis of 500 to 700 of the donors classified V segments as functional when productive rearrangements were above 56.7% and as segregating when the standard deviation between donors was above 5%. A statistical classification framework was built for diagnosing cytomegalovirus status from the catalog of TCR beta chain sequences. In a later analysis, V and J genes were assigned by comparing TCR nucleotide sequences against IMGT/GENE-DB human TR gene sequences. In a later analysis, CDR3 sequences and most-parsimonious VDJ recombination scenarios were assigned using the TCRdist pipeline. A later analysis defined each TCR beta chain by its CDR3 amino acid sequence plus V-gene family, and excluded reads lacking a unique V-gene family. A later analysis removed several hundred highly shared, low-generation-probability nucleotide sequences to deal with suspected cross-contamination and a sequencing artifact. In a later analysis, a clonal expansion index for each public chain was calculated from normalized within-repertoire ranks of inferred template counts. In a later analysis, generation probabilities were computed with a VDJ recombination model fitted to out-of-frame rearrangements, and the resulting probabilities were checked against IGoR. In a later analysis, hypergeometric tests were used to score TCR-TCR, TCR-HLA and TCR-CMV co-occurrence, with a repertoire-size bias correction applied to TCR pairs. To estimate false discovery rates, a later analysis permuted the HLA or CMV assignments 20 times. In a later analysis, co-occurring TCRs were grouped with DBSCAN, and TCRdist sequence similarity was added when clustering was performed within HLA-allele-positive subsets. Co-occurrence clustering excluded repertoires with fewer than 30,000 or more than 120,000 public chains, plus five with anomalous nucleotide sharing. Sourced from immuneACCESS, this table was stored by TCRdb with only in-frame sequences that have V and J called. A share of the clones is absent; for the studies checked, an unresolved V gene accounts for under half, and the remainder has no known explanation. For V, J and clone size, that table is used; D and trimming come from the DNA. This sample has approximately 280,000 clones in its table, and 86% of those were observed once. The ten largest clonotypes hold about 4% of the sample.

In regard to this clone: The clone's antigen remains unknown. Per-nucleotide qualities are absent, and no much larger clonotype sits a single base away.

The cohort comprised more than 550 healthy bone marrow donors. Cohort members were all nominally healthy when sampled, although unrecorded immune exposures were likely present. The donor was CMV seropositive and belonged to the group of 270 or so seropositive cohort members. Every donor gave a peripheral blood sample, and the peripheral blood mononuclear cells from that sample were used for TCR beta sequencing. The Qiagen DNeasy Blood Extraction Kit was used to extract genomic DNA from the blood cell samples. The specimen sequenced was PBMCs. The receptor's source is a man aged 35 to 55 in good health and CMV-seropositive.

The sequenced DNA is TGTGCCAGCTCACCACGGGGGACTAGCGGGAGCTACGAGCAGTACTTC. Translated, this is CASSPRGTSGSYEQYF. The V gene is TRBV18 and the J gene is TRBJ2-7; 14 junctional bases match TRBD2. From V the trimming removes 1 base and from J it removes 3 bases, while the gene matches leave 2 bases of the junction unaccounted for. Based on the germline V gene, the CDR1 and CDR2 sequences are KGHSH and LQKENI. Inclusive of the bounding cysteine and phenylalanine, the CDR3 is 16 residues long. CDR3 DNA only is kept here, 48 bases in frame from base 1.